This TCR beta chain was retrieved from a study of glioma-infiltrating T cells. Germline V CDR1 and CDR2: MNHEY, SMNVEV (reference sequence). V lost 6 bases and J 5 bases, leaving 16 bases between the germline ends. The CDR3 is made up of 14 amino acids. General study findings and limits: CDR3 overlap between tissue and blood was very small. Gliomas, especially low-grade, showed above-expected tissue-blood divergence; non-neoplastic patients showed below.

Using RNA template, CDR3s of TCR alpha and beta were amplified with iRepertoire arm-PCR. Input was roughly 100-450 ng of tissue mRNA or PBMC total RNA. TCRdb fed the multiplex PCR reads into MiXCR, producing one record per CDR3 protein. Of fewer than 250,000 distinct CDR3 sequences in the sample, over 30% were seen once. In this sample, this clonotype turned up many times. Its specificity is unknown. The V gene is TRBV27, the J gene TRBJ1-2; tentative D call: TRBD1 (5 bases). The specimen was glioma tissue, nonneoplastic brain tissue, or PBMCs (not recorded which). This receptor was taken from a human donor with low-grade glioma or glioblastoma, undergoing nonglioma brain surgery, or in good health (not recorded which). In DNA form, the CDR3 reads TGTGCCAGCAGCGAGACGGGGGGGGGTTATGGCTACACCTTC. Protein sequence: CASSETGGGYGYTF.